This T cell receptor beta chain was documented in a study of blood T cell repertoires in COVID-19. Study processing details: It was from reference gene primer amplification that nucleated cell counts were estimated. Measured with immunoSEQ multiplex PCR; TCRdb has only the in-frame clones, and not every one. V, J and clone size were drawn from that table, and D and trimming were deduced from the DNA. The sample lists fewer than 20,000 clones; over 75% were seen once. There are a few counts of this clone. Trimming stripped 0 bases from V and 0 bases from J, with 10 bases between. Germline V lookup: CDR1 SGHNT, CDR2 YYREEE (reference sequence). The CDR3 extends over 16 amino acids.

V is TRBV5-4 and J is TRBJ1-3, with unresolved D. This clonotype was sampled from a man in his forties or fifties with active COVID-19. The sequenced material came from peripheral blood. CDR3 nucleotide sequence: TGTGCCAGCAGCTTGGTACCCGACTCCTCTGGAAACACCATATATTTT. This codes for CASSLVPDSSGNTIYF.